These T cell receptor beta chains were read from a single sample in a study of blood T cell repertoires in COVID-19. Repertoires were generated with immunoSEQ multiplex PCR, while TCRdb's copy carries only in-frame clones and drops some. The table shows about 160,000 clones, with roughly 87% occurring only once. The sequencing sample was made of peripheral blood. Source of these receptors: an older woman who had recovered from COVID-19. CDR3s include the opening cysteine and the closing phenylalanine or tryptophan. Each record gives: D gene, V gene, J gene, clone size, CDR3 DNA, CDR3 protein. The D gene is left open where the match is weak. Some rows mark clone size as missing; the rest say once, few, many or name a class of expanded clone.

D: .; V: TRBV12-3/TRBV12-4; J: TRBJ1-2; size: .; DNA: TGTGCCAGCAGTTTCAGTGACTATGGCTACACCTTC; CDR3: CASSFSDYGYTF
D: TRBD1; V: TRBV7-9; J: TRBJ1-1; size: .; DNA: TGTGCCAGCAGCTCGGACCAGGGGGCGCCCAGTCGGTCGGCTTTCTTT; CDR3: CASSSDQGAPSRSAFF
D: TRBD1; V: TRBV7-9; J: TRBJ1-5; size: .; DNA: TGTGCCAGCAGCTCAAGCATTATCGGGACAGGGGACCAGCCCCAGCATTTT; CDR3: CASSSSIIGTGDQPQHF
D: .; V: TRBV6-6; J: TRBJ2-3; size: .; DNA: TGTGCCAGCAGTTACTCCGGTGGAGACCCTAAGCAGTATTTT; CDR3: CASSYSGGDPKQYF
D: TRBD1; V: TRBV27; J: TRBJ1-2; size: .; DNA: TGTGCCAGCTCTTCCGGGACAGCTGCTCTTGGCTACACCTTC; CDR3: CASSSGTAALGYTF
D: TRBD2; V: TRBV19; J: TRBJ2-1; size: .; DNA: TGTGCCAGTAGTATTATCGGGGGGGACTCCTACAATGAGCAGTTCTTC; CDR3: CASSIIGGDSYNEQFF
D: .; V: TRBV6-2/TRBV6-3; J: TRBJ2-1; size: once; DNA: TGTGCCAGCAGTTTCAGGGGCCCCTACAATGAGCAGTTCTTC; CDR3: CASSFRGPYNEQFF
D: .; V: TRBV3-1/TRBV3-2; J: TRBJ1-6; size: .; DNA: TGTGCCAGCAGCCAAGGGTCAGGGAGGTTACGGTCACCCCTCCACTTT; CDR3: CASSQGSGRLRSPLHF
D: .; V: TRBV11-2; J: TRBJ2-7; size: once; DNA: TGTGCCAGCAGCTTAGGTGGGCCTGCCTACGAGCAGTACTTC; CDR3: CASSLGGPAYEQYF
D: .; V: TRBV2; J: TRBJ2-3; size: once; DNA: TGTGCCAGCCGAGACAGGCTCACAGATACGCAGTATTTT; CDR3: CASRDRLTDTQYF
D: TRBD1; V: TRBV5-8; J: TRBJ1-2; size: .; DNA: TGTGCCAGCAGCTTAAGGACAGGGGCGGCTAACTATGGCTACACCTTC; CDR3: CASSLRTGAANYGYTF
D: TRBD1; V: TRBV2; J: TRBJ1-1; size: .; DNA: TGTGCCAGCAGTGAGGGCAGGGGGGAGGAAGCTTTCTTT; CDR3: CASSEGRGEEAFF
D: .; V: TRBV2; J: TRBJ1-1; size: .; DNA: TGTGCCAGCAGTGAGAGAGGGATGACTGAAGCTTTCTTT; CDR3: CASSERGMTEAFF
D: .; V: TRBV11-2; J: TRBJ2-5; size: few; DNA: TGTGCCAGCAGCTCTAGAAGTACACCCGGGGAGACCCAGTACTTC; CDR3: CASSSRSTPGETQYF
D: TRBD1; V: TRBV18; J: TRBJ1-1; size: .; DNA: TGTGCCAGCTCACTACAGGGGGCGCAGACAGGGGACACTGAAGCTTTCTTT; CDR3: CASSLQGAQTGDTEAFF
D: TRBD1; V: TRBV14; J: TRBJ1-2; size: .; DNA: TGTGCCAGCAGCCAAGTGGGGACAGAAAGAAAAGGCTACACCTTC; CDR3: CASSQVGTERKGYTF
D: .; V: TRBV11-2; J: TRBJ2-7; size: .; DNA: TGTGCCAGCAGCTCCGGGGTTTACGAGCAGTACTTC; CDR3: CASSSGVYEQYF
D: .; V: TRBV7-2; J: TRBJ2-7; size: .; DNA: TGTGCCAGCAGCACATTAGGTACGGTTGGGGGCCGCGAGCAGTACTTC; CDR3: CASSTLGTVGGREQYF
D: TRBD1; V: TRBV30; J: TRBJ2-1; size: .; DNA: TGTGCCTGGAGCGCCTTCACAGGGGGCGCGCAGTTCTTC; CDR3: CAWSAFTGGAQFF
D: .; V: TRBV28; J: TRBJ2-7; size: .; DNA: TGTGCCAGCAGTTTAGTGGGCCACGAGCAGTACTTC; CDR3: CASSLVGHEQYF
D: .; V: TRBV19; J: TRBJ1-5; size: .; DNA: TGTGCCAGTGCAACAGGTTATAGCAATCAGCCCCAGCATTTT; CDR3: CASATGYSNQPQHF
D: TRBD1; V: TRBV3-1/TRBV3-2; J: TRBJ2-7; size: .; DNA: TGTGCCAGCAGCCAAAATCCGGGACAGGAAACCTACGAGCAGTACTTC; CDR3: CASSQNPGQETYEQYF
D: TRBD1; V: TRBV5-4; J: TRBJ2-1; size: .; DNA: TGTGCCAGCAGCGCCGGGACAGAGGTCTACAATGAGCAGTTCTTC; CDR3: CASSAGTEVYNEQFF
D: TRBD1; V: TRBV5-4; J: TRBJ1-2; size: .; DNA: TGTGCCAGCAGCTCTCCGACAGGGGGAATGATCTATGGCTACACCTTC; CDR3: CASSSPTGGMIYGYTF
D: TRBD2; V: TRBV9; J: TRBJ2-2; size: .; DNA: TGTGCCAGCAGCGTAGCGCCGGGACTAGCAGCGAACACCGGGGAGCTGTTTTTT; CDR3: CASSVAPGLAANTGELFF
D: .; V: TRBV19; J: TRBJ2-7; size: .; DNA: TGTGCCAGTAGTTCGAAGACAAATACCTACGAGCAGTACTTC; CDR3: CASSSKTNTYEQYF
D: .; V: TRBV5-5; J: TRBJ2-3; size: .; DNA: TGTGCCAGCAGCCTACCGGGGGAGGATACGCAGTATTTT; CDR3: CASSLPGEDTQYF
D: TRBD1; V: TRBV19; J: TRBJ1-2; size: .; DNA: TGTGCCAGTAGTACTACAAGGGGGCCTCGAGGCTACACCTTC; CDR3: CASSTTRGPRGYTF
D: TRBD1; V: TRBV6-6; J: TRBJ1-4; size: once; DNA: TGTGCCAGCCAGACAGGGGGACGGATGAATGAAAAACTGTTTTTT; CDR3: CASQTGGRMNEKLFF
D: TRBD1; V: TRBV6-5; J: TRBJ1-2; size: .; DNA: TGTGCCAGCATCACGAGACAGGGGGCTAGTGTGGGGACCTTC; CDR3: CASITRQGASVGTF
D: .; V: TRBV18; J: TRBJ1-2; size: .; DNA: TGTGCCAGCTCGTATGCAGGGAACGGCTACACCTTC; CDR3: CASSYAGNGYTF
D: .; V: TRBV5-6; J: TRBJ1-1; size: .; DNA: TGTGCCAGCAGCGGACAGAGTAACACTGAAGCTTTCTTT; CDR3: CASSGQSNTEAFF
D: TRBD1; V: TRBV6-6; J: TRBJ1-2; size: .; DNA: TGTGCCAGCAGCTCCGGACAGGGGTATGGCTACACCTTC; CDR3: CASSSGQGYGYTF
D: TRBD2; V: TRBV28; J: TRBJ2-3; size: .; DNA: TGTGCCAGCAGTCAAAATGCGGGAGCAGATACGCAGTATTTT; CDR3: CASSQNAGADTQYF
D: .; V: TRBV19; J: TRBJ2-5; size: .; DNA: TGTGCCAGTAGTATAGCCGGACTCGTGGACCTTTTCCCCGAGACCCAGTACTTC; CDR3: CASSIAGLVDLFPETQYF
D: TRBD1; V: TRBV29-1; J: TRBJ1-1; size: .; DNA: TGCAGCGTTGGGCCGGGACAGGGTCCGAACACTGAAGCTTTCTTT; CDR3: CSVGPGQGPNTEAFF
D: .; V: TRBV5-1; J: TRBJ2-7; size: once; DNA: TGCGCCAGCAGCTGGACAAGGGGGAGCTCCTACGAGCAGTACTTC; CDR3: CASSWTRGSSYEQYF
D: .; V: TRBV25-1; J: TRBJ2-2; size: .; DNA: TGTGCCAGCATCGGCAGGGCGAACACCGGGGAGCTGTTTTTT; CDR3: CASIGRANTGELFF
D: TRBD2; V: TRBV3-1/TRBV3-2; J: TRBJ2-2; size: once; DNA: TGTGCCAGCAGCCAGCCGGGACTAGCGGGGGGGCATACCGGGGAGCTGTTTTTT; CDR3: CASSQPGLAGGHTGELFF
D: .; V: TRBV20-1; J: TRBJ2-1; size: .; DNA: TGCAGTGCCCGGGAGATTGGTGAGCAGTTCTTC; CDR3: CSAREIGEQFF
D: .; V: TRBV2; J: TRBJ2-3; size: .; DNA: TGTGCCAGCAGTGGTGAGCAGGGAGGTACAGATACGCAGTATTTT; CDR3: CASSGEQGGTDTQYF
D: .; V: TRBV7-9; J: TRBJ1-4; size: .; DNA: TGTGCCAGCAGCTCGGAGAAGGCAGAAAAACTGTTTTTT; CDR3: CASSSEKAEKLFF
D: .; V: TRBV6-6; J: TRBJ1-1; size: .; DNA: TGTGCCAGCGGTTGGCAGAACACTGAAGCTTTCTTT; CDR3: CASGWQNTEAFF
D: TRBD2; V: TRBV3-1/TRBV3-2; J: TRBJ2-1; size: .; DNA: TGTGCCAGCAGCCAATTCGCGGGGGGGACTAGCTCCTACAATGAGCAGTTCTTC; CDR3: CASSQFAGGTSSYNEQFF
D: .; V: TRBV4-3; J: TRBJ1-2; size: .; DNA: TGCGCCAGCAGCCAGATGGGCAGGGGAATTAGCTATGGCTACACCTTC; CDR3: CASSQMGRGISYGYTF
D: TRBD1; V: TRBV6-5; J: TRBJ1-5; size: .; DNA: TGTGCCAGCGTCGACAGGGTCGGGCAGCCCCAGCATTTT; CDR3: CASVDRVGQPQHF
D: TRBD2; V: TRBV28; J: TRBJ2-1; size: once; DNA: TGTGCCGCTTTCGGGACTAGCGGGAGCTCCTACAATGAGCAGTTCTTC; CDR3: CAAFGTSGSSYNEQFF
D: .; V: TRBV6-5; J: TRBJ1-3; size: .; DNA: TGTGCCAGCAGTCCCGGTGGGGGGGGATCAAACACCATATATTTT; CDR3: CASSPGGGGSNTIYF
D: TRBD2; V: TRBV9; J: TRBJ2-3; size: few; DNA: TGTGCCAGCAGCGCCCGACTAGCTAGGCCAGATACGCAGTATTTT; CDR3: CASSARLARPDTQYF
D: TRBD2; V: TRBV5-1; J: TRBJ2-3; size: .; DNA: TGCGCCAGCACCGATTCTAGCGGGGCATTAGATACGCAGTATTTT; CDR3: CASTDSSGALDTQYF
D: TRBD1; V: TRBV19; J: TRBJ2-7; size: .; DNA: TGTGCCAGTAAAAGGGCGGGACAGGGGGGCTACGAGCAGTACTTC; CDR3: CASKRAGQGGYEQYF
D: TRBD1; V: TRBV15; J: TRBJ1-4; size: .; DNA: TGTGCCACCAGCAGAGGTTGGGGAGGGACAGGGGTTGAAAAACTGTTTTTT; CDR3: CATSRGWGGTGVEKLFF
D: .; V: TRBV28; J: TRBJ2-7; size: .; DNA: TGTGCCAGCAGTTTTGGCAGGGCCCTCGACTACGAGCAGTACTTC; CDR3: CASSFGRALDYEQYF